This entry features one T cell receptor beta chain sequence. Its specificity is not known. The data originate from a study of T cells in Graves' hyperthyroidism and ophthalmopathy. The wider study: Prior to any treatment, at the point of initial diagnosis, peripheral blood was collected.

From RNA transcripts, TCR beta CDR3 regions were amplified. The primer set for the first-round RT-PCR of the TCR CDR3 was HTBI. Each CDR3 protein gets one entry after TCRdb re-called the multiplex PCR reads with MiXCR. The data hold around 300,000 distinct CDR3 sequences, with approximately 13% observed a single time. Notes on the study in general: Ophthalmopathy was told apart from stable hyperthyroidism by a 13 V-J model.

Disease duration under 2 months; hyperthyroidism patients were aged 18 to 65. Diagnoses were made from clinical symptoms, serum measures (thyroxine and TRAb), thyroid ultrasound and orbital computed tomography. The origin of this receptor is a woman aged 40 to 50 with Graves' hyperthyroidism. Sequenced sample: blood.

This chain's CDR3 is CASSIWGRGGYTF. For the CDR3, the DNA is TGTGCCAGTAGTATATGGGGGCGCGGTGGCTACACCTTC. The chain recombines TRBV19 with TRBJ1-2; TRBD1 is a possible D gene (6 bases). The germline gives CDR1 LNHDA, CDR2 SQIVND (reference sequence). The CDR3 sequence is 13 residues long. V was clipped by 2 bases and J by 7 bases, with 11 bases between them.